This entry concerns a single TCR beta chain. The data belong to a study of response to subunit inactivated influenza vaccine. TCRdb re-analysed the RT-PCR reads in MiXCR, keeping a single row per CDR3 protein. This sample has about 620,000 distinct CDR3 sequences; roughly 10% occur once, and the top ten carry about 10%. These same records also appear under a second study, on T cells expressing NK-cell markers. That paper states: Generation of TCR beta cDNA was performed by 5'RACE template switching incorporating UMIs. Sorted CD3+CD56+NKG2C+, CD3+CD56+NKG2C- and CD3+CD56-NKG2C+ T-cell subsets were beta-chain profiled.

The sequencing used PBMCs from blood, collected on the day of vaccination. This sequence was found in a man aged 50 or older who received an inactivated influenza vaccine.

In nucleotides, the CDR3 is TGCAGTGCTTCGGTAGATGGGGGCATTCAGTACTTC. It specifies CSASVDGGIQYF. V is TRBV20-1 and J is TRBJ2-4, with D perhaps being TRBD1 or TRBD2 (5 bases each). CDR3 length equals 12 residues. V shed 5 bases and J shed 9 bases, with 14 bases lying between them. From germline, CDR1 is DFQATT and CDR2 SNEGSKA (reference sequence).